The present entry profiles one T cell receptor (beta chain) with its context. Individual cDNA molecules received unique molecular identifiers during library preparation. Each CDR3 protein is one row after TCRdb ran MiXCR on the 5' RACE reads. The profile covers roughly 70,000 distinct CDR3 sequences, with over 10% appearing a single time and 8% to 10% taken by the ten largest. Germline CDR1 MGHRA, CDR2 YSYEKL. V gave up 0 bases and J gave up 4 bases, with 15 bases separating them. CDR3 size: 16 residues. The record originates from a study of early T cells in non-severe SARS-CoV-2 infection. Source material: whole blood. The rearrangement links TRBV4-1 to TRBJ1-2; no reliable D call. This receptor was identified in an adult who was a healthcare worker with PCR-confirmed SARS-CoV-2 infection or an uninfected control (not recorded which). In DNA, the CDR3 is TGCGCCAGCAGCCAAGATTATTGGGAGCTCGGCTATGGCTACACCTTC. This codes for CASSQDYWELGYGYTF.